This T cell receptor (beta chain) was profiled in a study of T cell responses to AZD1222 COVID-19 vaccine. General observations from the study: Spike-specific TCR repertoires showed rising breadth and depth after two AZD1222 doses. Spike-spanning, vaccine-associated CD4 TCRs were dominant at 160-218 and 743-854. Without day 14 samples, only post-peak T cell repertoires were studied.

Sequenced by immunoSEQ multiplex PCR; TCRdb stores in-frame clones only, minus some. Among about 94,000 clones listed, around 85% were seen once. The germline V gene has CDR1 MNHEY and CDR2 SMNVEV (reference sequence). The CDR3 is 17 residues long. V shed 1 base, J shed 7 bases, and the junction held 10 bases outside the gene matches. The table lists this clone with a few counts. The antigen is undetermined. This sequence joins TRBV27 and TRBJ1-6, with TRBD1 matching over 7 bases. Source: peripheral blood, taken 28 days after the second AZD1222 dose. The receptor was derived from an adult who received the AZD1222 COVID-19 vaccine. CDR3 amino acids: CASSLLPPTGSNSPLHF. CDR3 DNA: TGTGCCAGCAGTTTATTGCCACCGACAGGGTCCAATTCACCCCTCCACTTT.